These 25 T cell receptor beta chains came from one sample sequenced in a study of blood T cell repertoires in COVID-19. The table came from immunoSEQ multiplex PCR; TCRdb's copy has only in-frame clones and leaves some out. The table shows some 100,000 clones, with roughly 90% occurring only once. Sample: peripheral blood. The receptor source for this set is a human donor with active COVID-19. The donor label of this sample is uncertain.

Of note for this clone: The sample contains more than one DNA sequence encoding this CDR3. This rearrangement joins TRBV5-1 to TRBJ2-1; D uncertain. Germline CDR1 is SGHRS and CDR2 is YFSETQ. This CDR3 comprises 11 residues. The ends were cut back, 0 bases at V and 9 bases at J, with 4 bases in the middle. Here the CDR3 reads CASSLAGEQFF. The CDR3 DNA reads TGCGCCAGCAGCTTGGCCGGTGAGCAGTTCTTC.

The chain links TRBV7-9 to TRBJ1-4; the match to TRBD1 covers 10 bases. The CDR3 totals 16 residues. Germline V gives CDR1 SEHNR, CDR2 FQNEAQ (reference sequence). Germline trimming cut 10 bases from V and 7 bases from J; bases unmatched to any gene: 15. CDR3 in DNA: TGTGCCACTGGGGACAGGGGCGTTTTGGGACGTGAAAAACTGTTTTTT. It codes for CATGDRGVLGREKLFF.

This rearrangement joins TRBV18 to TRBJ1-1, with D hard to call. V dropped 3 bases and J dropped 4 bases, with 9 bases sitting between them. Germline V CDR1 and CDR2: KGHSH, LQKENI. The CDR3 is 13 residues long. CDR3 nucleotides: TGTGCCAGCTCACCTGTCACTTCCACTGAAGCTTTCTTT. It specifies CASSPVTSTEAFF. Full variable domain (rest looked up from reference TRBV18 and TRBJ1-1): NAGVMQNPRHLVRRRGQEARLRCSPMKGHSHVYWYRQLPEEGLKFMVYLQKENIIDESGMPKERFSAEFPKEGPSILRIQQVVRGDSAAYFCASSPVTSTEAFFGQGTRLTVV.

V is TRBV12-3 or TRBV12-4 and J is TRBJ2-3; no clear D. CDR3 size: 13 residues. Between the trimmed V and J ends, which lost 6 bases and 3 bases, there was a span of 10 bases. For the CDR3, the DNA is TGTGCCAGCAGCCTCTACAGAACAGATACGCAGTATTTT. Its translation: CASSLYRTDTQYF.

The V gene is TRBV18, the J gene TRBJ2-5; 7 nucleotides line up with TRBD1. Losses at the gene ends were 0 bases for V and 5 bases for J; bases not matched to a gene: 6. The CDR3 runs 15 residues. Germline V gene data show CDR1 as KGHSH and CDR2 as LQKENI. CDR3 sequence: CASSPPWGQRETQYF. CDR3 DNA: TGTGCCAGCTCACCACCCTGGGGACAGAGGGAGACCCAGTACTTC.

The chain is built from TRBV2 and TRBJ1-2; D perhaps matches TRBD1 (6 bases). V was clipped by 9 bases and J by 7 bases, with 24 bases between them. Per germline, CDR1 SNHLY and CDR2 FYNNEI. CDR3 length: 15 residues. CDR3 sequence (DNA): TGTGCCAGTGTTCGGTCTTGGCAGGGGTTATCTGGCTACACCTTC. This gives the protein CASVRSWQGLSGYTF.

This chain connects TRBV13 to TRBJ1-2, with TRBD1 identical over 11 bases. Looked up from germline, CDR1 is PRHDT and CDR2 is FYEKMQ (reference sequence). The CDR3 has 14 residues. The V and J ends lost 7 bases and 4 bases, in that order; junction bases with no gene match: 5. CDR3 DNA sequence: TGTGCCAGCACGTCTGGGACAGGGGGCTATGGCTACACCTTC. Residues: CASTSGTGGYGYTF.

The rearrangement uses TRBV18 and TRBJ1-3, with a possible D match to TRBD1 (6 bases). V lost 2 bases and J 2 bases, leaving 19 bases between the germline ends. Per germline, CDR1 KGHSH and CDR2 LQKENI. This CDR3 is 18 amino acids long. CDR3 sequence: CASSPSISGAIAGNTIYF. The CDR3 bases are TGTGCCAGCTCACCATCCATATCAGGGGCAATAGCTGGAAACACCATATATTTT.

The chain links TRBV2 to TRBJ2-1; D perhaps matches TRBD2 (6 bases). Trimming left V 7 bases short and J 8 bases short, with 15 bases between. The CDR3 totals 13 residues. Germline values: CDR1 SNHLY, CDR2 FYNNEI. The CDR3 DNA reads TGTGCCAGCATGGAGAGGAGGGGAGATGAGCAGTTCTTC. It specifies CASMERRGDEQFF.

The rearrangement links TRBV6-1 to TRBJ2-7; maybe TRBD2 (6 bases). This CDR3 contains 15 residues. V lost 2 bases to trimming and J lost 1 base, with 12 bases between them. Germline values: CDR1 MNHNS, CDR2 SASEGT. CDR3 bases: TGTGCCAGCAGTGAAAGGAGGGCAGCTTCCTACGAGCAGTACTTC. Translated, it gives CASSERRAASYEQYF.

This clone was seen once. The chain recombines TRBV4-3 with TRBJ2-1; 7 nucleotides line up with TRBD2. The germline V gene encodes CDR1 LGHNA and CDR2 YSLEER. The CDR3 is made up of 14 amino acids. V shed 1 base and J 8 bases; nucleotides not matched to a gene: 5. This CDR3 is CASSQGGGNYEQFF. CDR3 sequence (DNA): TGCGCCAGCAGCCAAGGGGGGGGTAACTATGAGCAGTTCTTC.

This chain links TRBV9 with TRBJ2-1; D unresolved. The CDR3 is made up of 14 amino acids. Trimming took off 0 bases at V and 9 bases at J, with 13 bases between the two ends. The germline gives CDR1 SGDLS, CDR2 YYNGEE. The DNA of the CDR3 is TGTGCCAGCAGCGTAGACCCTAAAGCGTTTGAGCAGTTCTTC. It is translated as CASSVDPKAFEQFF.

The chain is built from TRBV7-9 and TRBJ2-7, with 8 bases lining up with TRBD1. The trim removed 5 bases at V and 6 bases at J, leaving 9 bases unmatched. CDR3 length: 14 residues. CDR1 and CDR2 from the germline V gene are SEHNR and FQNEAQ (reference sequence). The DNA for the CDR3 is TGTGCCAGCAGCCAAGTGGACAGGGACGGCGAGCAGTACTTC. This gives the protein CASSQVDRDGEQYF.

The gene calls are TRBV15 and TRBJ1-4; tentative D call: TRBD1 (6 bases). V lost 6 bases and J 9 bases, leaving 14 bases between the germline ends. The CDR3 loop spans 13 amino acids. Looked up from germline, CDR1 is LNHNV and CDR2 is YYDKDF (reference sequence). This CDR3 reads CATSTGQGKKLFF. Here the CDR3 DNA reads TGTGCCACCAGTACAGGGCAGGGTAAAAAACTGTTTTTT.

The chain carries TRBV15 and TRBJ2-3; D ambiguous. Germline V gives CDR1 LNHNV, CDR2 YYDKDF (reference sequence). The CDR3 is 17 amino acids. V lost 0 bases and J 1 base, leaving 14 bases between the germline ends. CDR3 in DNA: TGTGCCACCAGCAGAGACGGAGACTTGGTCGGCACAGATACGCAGTATTTT. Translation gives CATSRDGDLVGTDTQYF.

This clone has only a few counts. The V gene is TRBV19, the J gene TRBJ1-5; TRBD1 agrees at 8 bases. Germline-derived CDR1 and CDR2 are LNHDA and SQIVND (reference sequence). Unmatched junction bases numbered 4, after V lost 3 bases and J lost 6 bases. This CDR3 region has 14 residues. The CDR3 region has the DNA TGTGCCAGTAGTATCGGACAGGGTGGTCAGCCCCAGCATTTT. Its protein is CASSIGQGGQPQHF.

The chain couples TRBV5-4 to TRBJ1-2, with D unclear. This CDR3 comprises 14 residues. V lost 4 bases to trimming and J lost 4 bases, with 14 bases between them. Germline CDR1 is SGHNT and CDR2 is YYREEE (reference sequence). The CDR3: CASSPRVPGYGYTF. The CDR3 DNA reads TGTGCCAGCAGCCCGCGTGTACCGGGCTATGGCTACACCTTC.

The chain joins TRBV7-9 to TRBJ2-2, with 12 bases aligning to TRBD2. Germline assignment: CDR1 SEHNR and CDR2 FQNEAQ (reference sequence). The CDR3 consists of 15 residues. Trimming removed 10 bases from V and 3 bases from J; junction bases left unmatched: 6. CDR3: CATGGLAGYTGELFF. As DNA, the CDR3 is TGTGCCACCGGAGGACTAGCGGGGTACACCGGGGAGCTGTTTTTT.

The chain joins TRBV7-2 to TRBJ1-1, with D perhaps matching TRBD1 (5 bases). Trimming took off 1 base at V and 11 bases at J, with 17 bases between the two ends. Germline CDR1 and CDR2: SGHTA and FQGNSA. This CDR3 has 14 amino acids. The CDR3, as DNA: TGTGCCAGCAGCTTAGGTGGTTTCGGGGGGTGGGCTTTCTTT. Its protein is CASSLGGFGGWAFF.

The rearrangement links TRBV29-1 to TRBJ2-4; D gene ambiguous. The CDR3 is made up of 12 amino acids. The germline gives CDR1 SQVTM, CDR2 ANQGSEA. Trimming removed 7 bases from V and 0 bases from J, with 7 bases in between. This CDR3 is CSGTVAKNIQYF. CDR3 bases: TGCAGCGGTACGGTAGCCAAAAACATTCAGTACTTC.

The chain's CDR3 is CASSLAGLTGELFF. The DNA for the CDR3 is TGTGCCAGCAGCTTAGCAGGGCTCACCGGGGAGCTGTTTTTT. The genes are TRBV11-2 and TRBJ2-2; TRBD1 might be the D (5 bases). This CDR3 comprises 14 residues. Germline-derived CDR1 and CDR2 are SGHAT and FQNNGV. Trimming removed 1 base from V and 4 bases from J, with 7 bases in between.

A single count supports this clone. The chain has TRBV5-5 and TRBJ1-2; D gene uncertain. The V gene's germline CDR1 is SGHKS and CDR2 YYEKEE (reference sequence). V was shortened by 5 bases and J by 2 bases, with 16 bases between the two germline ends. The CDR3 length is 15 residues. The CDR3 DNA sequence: TGTGCCAGCAGGAAAACATCTAGCGGGAACTATGGCTACACCTTC. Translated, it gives CASRKTSSGNYGYTF.

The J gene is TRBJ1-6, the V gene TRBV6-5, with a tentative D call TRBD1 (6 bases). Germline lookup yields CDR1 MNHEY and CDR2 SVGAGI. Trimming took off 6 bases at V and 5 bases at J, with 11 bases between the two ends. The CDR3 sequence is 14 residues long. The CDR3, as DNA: TGTGCCAGCAGATTTAACAGGGATAATTCACCCCTCCACTTT. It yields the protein CASRFNRDNSPLHF.

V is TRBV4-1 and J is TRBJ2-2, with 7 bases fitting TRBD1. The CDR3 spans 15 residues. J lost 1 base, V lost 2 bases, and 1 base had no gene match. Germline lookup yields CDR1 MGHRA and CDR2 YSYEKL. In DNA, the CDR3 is TGCGCCAGCAGCCAACGACAGGGGAACACCGGGGAGCTGTTTTTT. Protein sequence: CASSQRQGNTGELFF.

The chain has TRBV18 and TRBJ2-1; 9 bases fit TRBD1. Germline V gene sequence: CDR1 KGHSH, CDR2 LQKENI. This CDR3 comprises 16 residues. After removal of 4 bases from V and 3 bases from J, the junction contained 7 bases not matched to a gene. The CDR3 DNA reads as TGTGCCAGCTCACAACTAGGACAGGGGAACTACAATGAGCAGTTCTTC. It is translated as CASSQLGQGNYNEQFF.